This record concerns one T cell receptor beta chain sequence. The antigen remains undetermined. Distinct nucleotide sequences in the sample also encode this CDR3. At collection, donors were nominally healthy, but unrecorded immune exposures were probable. The sample originates from a study of cytomegalovirus exposure and HLA in healthy donors. Study at large: Researchers found that 81% of almost 400 genotyped donors fell within the Caucasian-associated ancestry cluster. Findings and caveats of the study: Testing in vitro showed a few CMV-associated chains specific for CMV antigens. Per a prior analysis, the majority of TCR beta V segments were productive roughly 87% or roughly 30% of the time.

PCR primers comprised 60 Vbeta and 13 Jbeta primers. Produced via immunoSEQ multiplex PCR; TCRdb's table is partial and in-frame only. Of about 190,000 clones in the sample, about 69% are singletons; the top ten hold approximately 4.8%. Germline V CDR1 and CDR2: SGHTA, FQGNSA. CDR3 length: 15 amino acids. V was cut by 3 bases and J by 6 bases, with 12 bases left in between. The chain combines TRBV7-2 with TRBJ1-6; TRBD1 is a possible D gene (5 bases). Input material: PBMCs. The receptor was derived from a man younger than 45 in good health and CMV-seropositive. The CDR3 sequence is CASSLGHPPNSPLHF. CDR3 bases: TGTGCCAGCAGCTTGGGGCATCCCCCTAATTCACCCCTCCACTTT.